The 28 T cell receptor beta chains reported below all come from one sample, sequenced in a study of T-cell memory formation after mild COVID-19. TCRdb re-called the 5' RACE reads with MiXCR, one entry per CDR3 protein. The sample lists 210,000 or so distinct CDR3 sequences; about 18% were seen once. Sequencing was performed on PBMCs or a T cell subset sorted from them (not recorded which). The receptors stem from an adult woman who had mild COVID-19 (a few samples of this study predate the infection). Cell type and time point are not known.

In its sample, this clonotype was seen once. The chain carries TRBV5-1 and TRBJ2-1, with a weak D call TRBD2 (6 bases). The CDR3 is made up of 16 amino acids. Trimming stripped 7 bases from V and 0 bases from J, with 17 bases between. CDR1 SGHRS and CDR2 YFSETQ come from the germline V gene. The CDR3 coding sequence is TGCGCCAGCGGGGGACTTTCACTAAGCTCCTACAATGAGCAGTTCTTC. Translated: CASGGLSLSSYNEQFF. The entire variable domain, with the rest obtained from reference TRBV5-1 and TRBJ2-1, is as follows: KAGVTQTPRYLIKTRGQQVTLSCSPISGHRSVSWYQQTPGQGLQFLFEYFSETQRNKGNFPGRFSGRQFSNSRSEMNVSTLELGDSALYLCASGGLSLSSYNEQFFGPGTRLTVL.

The chain uses TRBV20-1 and TRBJ2-7; 9 nucleotides align to TRBD1. The CDR3 runs 15 residues. Germline lookup yields CDR1 DFQATT and CDR2 SNEGSKA (reference sequence). The ends lost 6 bases at V and 4 bases at J; junction bases unmatched: 13. CDR3 in amino acids: CSARSTGTGWYEQYF. CDR3 bases: TGCAGTGCCAGAAGTACCGGGACAGGGTGGTACGAGCAGTACTTC.

As regards this clonotype: The CDR3 end shows no conserved phenylalanine or tryptophan, and so a read error is likely. The DNA is left out, because the CDR3 cannot be placed on it with certainty; the CDR3 is given as TCRdb lists it. This chain connects TRBV21-1 to TRBJ2-7; the D segment call TRBD2 is taken from the table without a DNA check. TRBV21-1 is a listed pseudogene. Inclusive of both ends, the CDR3 amounts to 13 amino acids. The CDR3 region is CASSDPGTSGTTL.

The genes are TRBV5-6 and TRBJ2-1, with D possibly being TRBD2 (5 bases). The germline V gene has CDR1 SGHDT and CDR2 YYEEEE. This CDR3 is built from 14 residues. The V end lost 2 bases, the J end lost 10 bases, and 16 bases lay between the germline ends. CDR3 nucleotide sequence: TGTGCCAGCAGCTTCGCCAAAACCCGGAGGGAGCAGTTCTTC. Translation gives CASSFAKTRREQFF.

The chain employs TRBV20-1 and TRBJ1-1; D remains ambiguous. Germline values: CDR1 DFQATT, CDR2 SNEGSKA (reference sequence). The CDR3 runs 14 residues. Trimming took 0 bases from V and 4 from J, leaving 12 bases between them. CDR3 in DNA: TGCAGTGCTAGAGATTTAACGGGTGTCACTGAAGCTTTCTTT. Translation gives CSARDLTGVTEAFF.

V and J are TRBV6-2 or TRBV6-3 and TRBJ2-3; D call uncertain. Trimming removed 10 bases from V and 2 bases from J, with 16 bases in between. Germline V gene data show CDR1 as MNHEY and CDR2 as SVGEGT. The CDR3 consists of 14 residues. DNA of the CDR3: TGTGCCACCAAGGAAGCGCAAAACACAGATACGCAGTATTTT. It is translated as CATKEAQNTDTQYF.

This clonotype was counted ten times or more. J is TRBJ2-1 and V is TRBV4-3, with 11 bases matching TRBD1. Germline lookup yields CDR1 LGHNA and CDR2 YSLEER. The CDR3 is 15 residues long. The V gene end was trimmed by 1 base and the J gene end by 7 bases; junction bases not matched to a gene: 3. In DNA form, the CDR3 reads TGCGCCAGCAGCCAAGTAGGACAGGGGGCGAATGAGCAGTTCTTC. Amino acid sequence: CASSQVGQGANEQFF.

This chain links TRBV7-3 with TRBJ2-3; 9 bases are shared with TRBD1. The germline V gene encodes CDR1 SGHTA and CDR2 FQGTGA. Trimming took 5 bases from V and 4 from J; bases not matched to a gene: 10. The CDR3 runs 16 residues. The CDR3 sequence is CASSPDRGGPPDTQYF. CDR3 in DNA: TGTGCCAGCAGCCCAGACAGGGGGGGGCCGCCAGATACGCAGTATTTT.

About this clonotype: A read error may produce the germline difference seen at one junction end. This chain uses TRBV27 with TRBJ2-7, with TRBD2 matching over 9 bases. CDR1 is MNHEY and CDR2 is SMNVEV in the germline V gene (reference sequence). The CDR3 consists of 15 residues. The CDR3 sequence: CAISPSSSGSYEQYF. As DNA, the CDR3 is TGTGCCATCAGTCCCTCGAGTAGCGGGAGCTACGAGCAGTACTTC.

This chain joins TRBV5-1 and TRBJ1-2; 8 bases align to TRBD1. The V gene end was trimmed by 4 bases and the J gene end by 5 bases; junction bases not matched to a gene: 13. This CDR3 region has 16 residues. The germline gives CDR1 SGHRS, CDR2 YFSETQ. The CDR3 loop reads CASSPEGRGRGYGYTF. In nucleotides, the CDR3 is TGCGCCAGCAGCCCCGAGGGCAGGGGGCGCGGGTATGGCTACACCTTC.

The chain carries TRBV7-3 and TRBJ2-2; D might be TRBD1 (5 bases). This CDR3 is built from 14 residues. Germline CDR1 reads SGHTA; CDR2 reads FQGTGA. V was trimmed by 4 bases and J by 4 bases, leaving 10 bases between them. The CDR3: CASSSDTITGELFF. In DNA, the CDR3 is TGTGCCAGCAGCTCGGACACAATCACCGGGGAGCTGTTTTTT.

Only a few counts were recorded for this clonotype. This chain links TRBV9 with TRBJ1-5; TRBD1 is a possible D gene (5 bases). With 3 bases removed from V and 5 bases from J, the gap between germline ends came to 12 bases. The germline CDR1 and CDR2 sequences are SGDLS and YYNGEE. The length of the CDR3 is 14 residues. CDR3 sequence reads: CASSEGTTYQPQHF. In DNA form, the CDR3 reads TGTGCCAGCAGCGAAGGGACCACTTATCAGCCCCAGCATTTT. The variable domain in full, completed from reference TRBV9 and TRBJ1-5, reads DSGVTQTPKHLITATGQRVTLRCSPRSGDLSVYWYQQSLDQGLQFLIQYYNGEERAKGNILERFSAQQFPDLHSELNLSSLELGDSALYFCASSEGTTYQPQHFGDGTRLSIL.

J is TRBJ2-7 and V is TRBV6-5; no clear D. Germline CDR1 and CDR2: MNHEY and SVGAGI. This CDR3 has 13 amino acids. Trimming took 5 bases from V and 5 from J, leaving 13 bases between them. The CDR3 region is CASSRDNVNEQYF. CDR3 DNA: TGTGCCAGCAGTCGCGACAACGTCAACGAGCAGTACTTC.

In this sample, this clonotype turned up a few times. V is TRBV20-1 and J is TRBJ2-5, with D unclear. The germline gives CDR1 DFQATT, CDR2 SNEGSKA (reference sequence). Between the trimmed V and J ends, which lost 5 bases and 7 bases, there was a span of 14 bases. The CDR3 spans 12 residues. Here the CDR3 reads CSAPDPVTTQYF. In nucleotides, the CDR3 is TGCAGTGCTCCCGACCCGGTAACGACCCAGTACTTC.

This clonotype turned up a few times. V usage is TRBV12-3 or TRBV12-4 and J usage is TRBJ2-1, with D tentatively TRBD2 (5 bases). The length of the CDR3 is 16 residues. Deletions cut 2 bases from V and 3 bases from J, with 14 bases between. The CDR3 DNA reads as TGTGCCAGCAGTTTACTAGCTCGTCAGTTCTACAATGAGCAGTTCTTC. Translating gives CASSLLARQFYNEQFF.

The gene calls are TRBV27 and TRBJ1-6, with D uncertain. Per germline, CDR1 MNHEY and CDR2 SMNVEV (reference sequence). The CDR3 spans 13 residues. V was clipped by 5 bases and J by 7 bases, with 9 bases between them. CDR3 sequence (DNA): TGTGCCAGCAGTAAAGATTCAAATTCACCCCTCCACTTT. It is translated as CASSKDSNSPLHF.

This clonotype occurred a few times. The rearrangement links TRBV6-2 or TRBV6-3 to TRBJ1-2, with 7 bases aligning to TRBD1. V shed 2 bases, J shed 3 bases, and the junction held 12 bases outside the gene matches. The CDR3 spans 17 residues. Germline CDR1 reads MNHEY; CDR2 reads SVGEGT. CDR3 amino acids: CASSYGLFNRGDYGYTF. For the CDR3, the DNA is TGTGCCAGCAGTTACGGGCTGTTTAACAGGGGCGACTATGGCTACACCTTC.

This clonotype was counted many times. The gene calls are TRBV7-2 and TRBJ2-1, with D possibly TRBD2 on 6 matching bases. The germline CDR1 and CDR2 sequences are SGHTA and FQGNSA. The CDR3 covers 14 residues. V was shortened by 4 bases and J by 12 bases, with 19 bases between the two germline ends. The CDR3 loop reads CASSSGTGSAGQFF. In nucleotides, the CDR3 is TGTGCCAGCAGCTCAGGGACTGGGAGTGCAGGGCAGTTCTTC.

The chain couples TRBV10-3 to TRBJ2-7; the match to TRBD1 covers 12 bases. The germline CDR1 and CDR2 sequences are ENHRY and SYGVKD. The CDR3 covers 15 residues. With V trimmed by 6 bases and J by 3 bases, 6 bases remained unmatched. Written as DNA, the CDR3 is TGTGCCATCAGAACCGGGACAGGGGGCTTCTACGAGCAGTACTTC. Translation: CAIRTGTGGFYEQYF.

This clonotype was seen more than once but under ten times. The chain combines TRBV6-2 or TRBV6-3 with TRBJ2-2; unclear D gene. V dropped 2 bases and J dropped 2 bases, with 9 bases sitting between them. The CDR3 runs to 15 residues. Looked up from germline, CDR1 is MNHEY and CDR2 is SVGEGT. The CDR3 reads CASSYVARNTGELFF. DNA of the CDR3: TGTGCCAGCAGTTACGTGGCGAGAAACACCGGGGAGCTGTTTTTT.

The chain joins TRBV7-3 to TRBJ2-5; D unclear. Trimming left V 3 bases short and J 5 bases short, with 10 bases between. CDR1 and CDR2 from the germline V gene are SGHTA and FQGTGA. The CDR3 extends over 13 amino acids. CDR3 DNA sequence: TGTGCCAGCAGCTTGTCCCGATCCGAGACCCAGTACTTC. Amino acids: CASSLSRSETQYF.

The table lists this clonotype with a few counts. The genes are TRBV6-4 and TRBJ1-2; no clear D gene. With 4 bases removed from V and 4 bases from J, the gap between germline ends came to 10 bases. Germline V lookup: CDR1 MRHNA, CDR2 SNTAGT. This CDR3 is built from 13 residues. The chain's CDR3 is CASSAGVGYGYTF. The CDR3 coding sequence is TGTGCCAGCAGTGCGGGTGTTGGCTATGGCTACACCTTC.

The chain combines TRBV18 with TRBJ2-1; 7 nucleotides align to TRBD1. The CDR3 runs 15 residues. Losses at the gene ends were 3 bases for V and 4 bases for J; bases not matched to a gene: 6. The germline gives CDR1 KGHSH, CDR2 LQKENI. The CDR3 spells CASSPGQTNYNEQFF. The CDR3 DNA reads TGTGCCAGCTCACCGGGACAGACAAATTACAATGAGCAGTTCTTC.

This clonotype was recorded at least ten times. The chain carries TRBV6-6 and TRBJ1-2; D possibly corresponds to TRBD1 (5 bases). The CDR3 is 12 residues long. Per germline, CDR1 MNHNY and CDR2 SVGAGI (reference sequence). The V gene lost 10 bases and the J gene lost 7 bases, with 16 bases spanning the gap. CDR3 sequence reads: CATTGYGTGYTF. The CDR3 DNA follows: TGTGCCACCACGGGGTACGGGACTGGCTACACCTTC.

The chain combines TRBV6-5 with TRBJ1-2, with D tentatively TRBD1 (6 bases). Between the trimmed V and J ends, which lost 4 bases and 8 bases, there was a span of 8 bases. The CDR3 is 11 amino acids. Per germline, CDR1 MNHEY and CDR2 SVGAGI. DNA of the CDR3: TGTGCCAGCAGTTCCGGACAGGGCTACACCTTC. This translates into CASSSGQGYTF.

The sample holds a few counts of this clonotype. This rearrangement joins TRBV20-1 to TRBJ2-1; 11 nucleotides line up with TRBD2. In germline, CDR1 is DFQATT, CDR2 SNEGSKA (reference sequence). V shed 1 base and J 0 bases; nucleotides not matched to a gene: 5. The CDR3 is made up of 17 amino acids. DNA for the CDR3: TGCAGTGCTAGAGTTGGTAGCGGGGGGGCCTCCTACAATGAGCAGTTCTTC. This encodes CSARVGSGGASYNEQFF.

This chain joins TRBV24-1 and TRBJ2-5, with a tentative D call TRBD2 (5 bases). Germline V CDR1 and CDR2: KGHDR, SFDVKD. Trimming took off 2 bases at V and 4 bases at J, with 10 bases between the two ends. This CDR3 spans 14 amino acids. Here the CDR3 reads CATSDWRRIETQYF. The CDR3 bases are TGTGCCACCAGTGATTGGCGGAGGATAGAGACCCAGTACTTC.

The chain couples TRBV7-7 to TRBJ2-1; TRBD2 matches 8 bases. CDR3 size: 14 residues. Germline CDR1 and CDR2: SSHAT and FNYEAQ (reference sequence). V was clipped by 5 bases and J by 6 bases; unmatched bases: 6. CDR3 residues: CASSRSGTSNEQFF. The CDR3 DNA sequence: TGTGCCAGCAGCCGATCCGGGACTAGCAATGAGCAGTTCTTC. Variable domain in full (rest from reference TRBV7-7 and TRBJ2-1): GAGVSQSPRYKVTKRGQDVTLRCDPISSHATLYWYQQALGQGPEFLTYFNYEAQPDKSGLPSDRFSAERPEGSISTLTIQRTEQRDSAMYRCASSRSGTSNEQFFGPGTRLTVL.